A single sample is the source of the 30 T cell receptor beta chains below, sequenced in a study of cytomegalovirus exposure and HLA in healthy donors. The PCR ran on 60 Vbeta and 13 Jbeta primers. Clones were sequenced by immunoSEQ multiplex PCR, and TCRdb holds only the in-frame ones, with some missing. The sample gives fewer than 120,000 clones, roughly 80% of which show up once; about 6.8% is in the top ten. Sample: PBMCs. The receptor set was obtained from a man aged 30 to 39 in good health and CMV-seropositive.

This clone was observed a single time. This chain links TRBV12-5 with TRBJ1-6, with D perhaps matching TRBD1 (6 bases). The V and J ends lost 0 bases and 6 bases respectively, with 15 bases between them. The length of the CDR3 is 17 residues. Germline values: CDR1 LGHNT, CDR2 FRNRAP. Here the CDR3 reads CASGLVRSGEINSPLHF. For the CDR3, the DNA is TGTGCTAGTGGTTTGGTACGTTCAGGGGAGATTAATTCACCCCTCCACTTT.

This clone was found once. The chain couples TRBV11-3 to TRBJ2-7, with D tentatively TRBD2 (6 bases). Looked up from germline, CDR1 is SGHNT and CDR2 is YENEEA. The CDR3 length is 16 residues. The V gene lost 5 bases and the J gene lost 3 bases, with 20 bases spanning the gap. The CDR3 bases are TGTGCCAGCAGCCAGGGAGGCTCCCACCGGGGCTACGAGCAGTACTTC. Translating gives CASSQGGSHRGYEQYF.

The V gene is TRBV19, the J gene TRBJ2-7, with 7 bases matching TRBD1. CDR1 and CDR2 from the germline V gene are LNHDA and SQIVND (reference sequence). This CDR3 contains 17 residues. V lost 2 bases and J lost 4; bases outside the gene matches: 14. The CDR3 nucleotides read TGTGCCAGTAGTATAAGGGGGCAGGGCCGTACCTATTACGAGCAGTACTTC. This sequence encodes CASSIRGQGRTYYEQYF.

V is TRBV19 and J is TRBJ2-3, with TRBD2 matching 11 bases. Germline trimming cut 0 bases from V and 6 bases from J; bases unmatched to any gene: 11. The CDR3 consists of 18 residues. Germline CDR1 reads LNHDA; CDR2 reads SQIVND (reference sequence). In DNA, the CDR3 is TGTGCCAGTAGTATAGATCTCGTAGCGGGGGGGGCCCTGGATACGCAGTATTTT. Encoded protein: CASSIDLVAGGALDTQYF.

The chain uses TRBV30 and TRBJ2-7; TRBD2 matches 7 bases. This CDR3 contains 13 residues. V was clipped by 3 bases and J by 3 bases; unmatched bases: 5. Germline V gene sequence: CDR1 GTSNPN, CDR2 SVGIG (reference sequence). CDR3 in DNA: TGTGCCTGGAGCCCGGGACTACTCTACGAGCAGTACTTC. Translation gives CAWSPGLLYEQYF.

V gene TRBV29-1 combines with J gene TRBJ1-2; 11 nucleotides align to TRBD1. Germline lookup yields CDR1 SQVTM and CDR2 ANQGSEA. The CDR3 covers 13 residues. With 6 bases clipped from V and 6 bases from J, the junction kept 6 bases outside the gene matches. CDR3 protein: CSVAKGQGDGYTF. The CDR3 bases are TGCAGCGTAGCGAAGGGACAGGGGGATGGCTACACCTTC. Full variable domain (remainder filled in from reference TRBV29-1 and TRBJ1-2): SAVISQKPSRDICQRGTSLTIQCQVDSQVTMMFWYRQQPGQSLTLIATANQGSEATYESGFVIDKFPISRPNLTFSTLTVSNMSPEDSSIYLCSVAKGQGDGYTFGSGTRLTVV.

The chain couples TRBV19 to TRBJ2-3; 9 bases are a match to TRBD1. Germline-derived CDR1 and CDR2 are LNHDA and SQIVND (reference sequence). J gave up 0 bases and V 7 bases, and 5 bases lay outside the gene matches. This CDR3 has 15 amino acids. CDR3 residues: CASTPTGGSTDTQYF. The CDR3 nucleotides are TGTGCCAGTACACCGACAGGGGGAAGCACAGATACGCAGTATTTT. The full variable domain, completed using reference TRBV19 and TRBJ2-3, is DGGITQSPKYLFRKEGQNVTLSCEQNLNHDAMYWYRQDPGQGLRLIYYSQIVNDFQKGDIAEGYSVSREKKESFPLTVTSAQKNPTAFYLCASTPTGGSTDTQYFGPGTRLTVL.

With regard to this clone: At one boundary the junction diverges from the germline segment, which might be a read error. V gene TRBV7-9 combines with J gene TRBJ2-5; 10 bases align to TRBD1. The CDR3 is 13 amino acids. In germline, CDR1 is SEHNR, CDR2 FQNEAQ (reference sequence). CDR3 DNA sequence: TGTTCCAGCAGCTGGGGACAGGGGGAGACCCAGTACTTC. Translation gives CSSSWGQGETQYF.

V usage is TRBV7-9 and J usage is TRBJ2-4, with 10 bases lining up with TRBD1. V trimming: 5 bases; J trimming: 9 bases; junction bases outside the gene matches: 10. The CDR3 is 15 residues long. From germline, CDR1 is SEHNR and CDR2 FQNEAQ (reference sequence). CDR3 protein: CASSPETGGSGIQYF. The CDR3 DNA reads TGTGCCAGCAGCCCCGAGACAGGGGGCTCGGGCATTCAGTACTTC.

This chain links TRBV19 with TRBJ2-7; D is unclear. Trimming cost V 4 bases and J 0 bases, with 10 bases left between them. The CDR3 is 14 amino acids. Germline loops: CDR1 LNHDA, CDR2 SQIVND (reference sequence). This CDR3 is CASSRPGHSYEQYF. The CDR3 bases are TGTGCCAGTAGTAGACCGGGTCACTCCTACGAGCAGTACTTC.

The chain carries TRBV7-8 and TRBJ2-7, with 9 bases identical to TRBD1. J lost 3 bases, V lost 2 bases, and 11 bases had no gene match. The CDR3 contains 17 residues. The germline CDR1 and CDR2 sequences are SGHVS and FQNEAQ. The CDR3 nucleotides read TGTGCCAGCAGCTTAAGGTCTCCGGGACAGGGCTTCTACGAGCAGTACTTC. Protein product: CASSLRSPGQGFYEQYF.

The rearrangement joins TRBV6-1 to TRBJ2-3; 8 bases fit TRBD2. The CDR3 is 14 amino acids. In germline, CDR1 is MNHNS, CDR2 SASEGT. With 2 bases clipped from V and 5 bases from J, the junction kept 3 bases outside the gene matches. For the CDR3, the DNA is TGTGCCAGCAGTGAAAGTAGCGGGGTAGATACGCAGTATTTT. Its translation is CASSESSGVDTQYF.

The chain carries TRBV19 and TRBJ1-5; D remains unclear. This CDR3 contains 10 residues. Germline V lookup: CDR1 LNHDA, CDR2 SQIVND (reference sequence). Deletions cut 6 bases from V and 9 bases from J, with 6 bases between. CDR3 nucleotide sequence: TGTGCCAGTAGCTGGGCGCCCCAGCATTTT. This translates into CASSWAPQHF.

The rearrangement joins TRBV4-1 to TRBJ1-1, with TRBD1 as a possible D gene (6 bases). Trimming removed 0 bases at V and 5 bases at J, with 10 bases between. The CDR3 loop spans 14 amino acids. Germline values: CDR1 MGHRA, CDR2 YSYEKL. The CDR3 DNA follows: TGCGCCAGCAGCCAAGATCAGGGGCGGACTGAAGCTTTCTTT. This sequence encodes CASSQDQGRTEAFF.

The rearrangement links TRBV18 to TRBJ1-3; the D gene is possibly TRBD1 (5 bases). Germline-derived CDR1 and CDR2 are KGHSH and LQKENI. The CDR3 extends over 14 amino acids. Deletions cut 8 bases from V and 0 bases from J, with 11 bases between. CDR3 loop: CASVGTGSGNTIYF. The CDR3 DNA reads TGTGCCAGCGTTGGGACTGGCTCTGGAAACACCATATATTTT.

The sample holds a few counts of this clone. The chain combines TRBV5-1 with TRBJ2-6; 7 bases map to TRBD1. Germline V gives CDR1 SGHRS, CDR2 YFSETQ. The length of the CDR3 is 18 residues. V lost 0 bases and J lost 0; bases outside the gene matches: 6. Here the CDR3 reads CASSLVTSGGSGANVLTF. Here the CDR3 DNA reads TGCGCCAGCAGCTTGGTGACGTCAGGGGGCTCTGGGGCCAACGTCCTGACTTTC.

The chain carries TRBV7-8 and TRBJ2-5; D not resolved. The ends were cut back, 0 bases at V and 5 bases at J, with 7 bases in the middle. The CDR3 extends over 13 amino acids. The germline gives CDR1 SGHVS, CDR2 FQNEAQ. In nucleotides, the CDR3 is TGTGCCAGCAGCTTAGCCTCCGGGGAGACCCAGTACTTC. Its translation: CASSLASGETQYF.

V is TRBV19 and J is TRBJ1-1, with D possibly matching TRBD1 (5 bases). The CDR3 loop spans 13 amino acids. The germline V gene encodes CDR1 LNHDA and CDR2 SQIVND (reference sequence). Trimming removed 6 bases from V and 3 bases from J, with 11 bases in between. CDR3 nucleotide sequence: TGTGCCAGTAGCCGGCGGGGCTACACTGAAGCTTTCTTT. Its translation: CASSRRGYTEAFF.

Regarding this clone: The sample carries other DNA sequences with the same CDR3. This rearrangement joins TRBV7-2 to TRBJ1-6, with D perhaps TRBD1 (6 bases). V was shortened by 3 bases and J by 2 bases, with 8 bases between the two germline ends. Germline lookup yields CDR1 SGHTA and CDR2 FQGNSA. This CDR3 spans 15 amino acids. DNA for the CDR3: TGTGCCAGCAGCTTGGGGGCTACCTATAATTCACCCCTCCACTTT. Translating gives CASSLGATYNSPLHF.

The rearrangement joins TRBV5-1 to TRBJ2-7; tentative D call: TRBD1 (7 bases). The CDR3 extends over 15 amino acids. Germline CDR1 is SGHRS and CDR2 is YFSETQ. V shed 4 bases and J shed 6 bases, with 20 bases lying between them. The CDR3 nucleotides are TGCGCCAGCAGCAGAGGAGGGGGCACGAGCCCCGAGCAGTACTTC. Its protein is CASSRGGGTSPEQYF.

The CDR3 bases are TGTGCCAGCAGCTTAACGACTAGCGGGGGCTTTAGCACAGATACGCAGTATTTT. The encoded protein is CASSLTTSGGFSTDTQYF. V usage is TRBV7-9 and J usage is TRBJ2-3, with 12 bases lining up with TRBD2. CDR3 length equals 18 residues. The V gene end was trimmed by 2 bases and the J gene end by 0 bases; junction bases not matched to a gene: 6. Per the germline V gene, CDR1 is SEHNR and CDR2 is FQNEAQ (reference sequence).

The genes are TRBV29-1 and TRBJ2-3; D is perhaps TRBD1 (8 bases). Germline loops: CDR1 SQVTM, CDR2 ANQGSEA. The CDR3 spans 16 residues. V lost 1 base, J lost 6 bases, and 20 bases lay in between. DNA of the CDR3: TGCAGCGTTGAAGGGGAGCGGGGACAGGCTGGGGATACGCAGTATTTT. Amino acids: CSVEGERGQAGDTQYF.

This clone was seen a few times. The chain employs TRBV5-1 and TRBJ1-1, with D possibly matching TRBD1 (5 bases). CDR3 length: 13 residues. Per germline, CDR1 SGHRS and CDR2 YFSETQ. V lost 4 bases, J lost 2 bases, and 9 bases lay in between. CDR3 nucleotide sequence: TGCGCCAGCAGCGCCGGGGGTAACACTGAAGCTTTCTTT. The encoded protein is CASSAGGNTEAFF.

The CDR3, as DNA: TGTGCCAGCAGTGAATCTCAACTTCAAGAGACCCAGTACTTC. Protein sequence: CASSESQLQETQYF. The V and J genes are TRBV25-1 and TRBJ2-5; D ambiguous. Germline loops: CDR1 MGHDK, CDR2 SYGVNS. CDR3 length: 14 residues. V was cut by 1 base and J by 2 bases, with 8 bases left in between.

Regarding this clone: This specimen includes other DNA sequences encoding the same CDR3. The chain uses TRBV30 and TRBJ1-3, with a tentative D call TRBD1 (5 bases). This CDR3 region has 14 residues. The V end lost 0 bases, the J end lost 0 bases, and 6 bases lay between the germline ends. CDR1 and CDR2 (germline): GTSNPN, SVGIG (reference sequence). The CDR3: CAWSVGGSGNTIYF. CDR3 coding DNA: TGTGCCTGGAGTGTGGGGGGCTCTGGAAACACCATATATTTT.

Worth noting for this clone: Germline and junction disagree at one end, which may indicate a read error. CDR3 DNA sequence: TGTGCCAGCAGTAACAGGGGTGACACTGGAGCTTTCTTT. Its protein product is CASSNRGDTGAFF. This chain connects TRBV6-1 to TRBJ1-1; 7 bases match TRBD1. Germline CDR1 reads MNHNS; CDR2 reads SASEGT. The CDR3 has 13 residues.

The chain employs TRBV9 and TRBJ2-7, with unresolved D. The CDR3 consists of 14 residues. Germline assignment: CDR1 SGDLS and CDR2 YYNGEE. Trimming stripped 4 bases from V and 0 bases from J, with 11 bases between. The CDR3 DNA is TGTGCCAGCAGCCCCCACCTAGGCTCCTACGAGCAGTACTTC. The encoded protein is CASSPHLGSYEQYF. The complete variable domain, with remaining parts taken from reference TRBV9 and TRBJ2-7, reads DSGVTQTPKHLITATGQRVTLRCSPRSGDLSVYWYQQSLDQGLQFLIQYYNGEERAKGNILERFSAQQFPDLHSELNLSSLELGDSALYFCASSPHLGSYEQYFGPGTRLTVT.

This clone showed up many times. The gene calls are TRBV19 and TRBJ1-1, with D hard to call. V lost 9 bases and J lost 0, with 5 bases in between. CDR1 LNHDA and CDR2 SQIVND come from the germline V gene (reference sequence). This CDR3 comprises 11 residues. The CDR3 loop is CASRLNTEAFF. CDR3 sequence (DNA): TGTGCCAGCAGGCTGAACACTGAAGCTTTCTTT. Using reference TRBV19 and TRBJ1-1 for the parts outside the CDR3, the full variable domain is DGGITQSPKYLFRKEGQNVTLSCEQNLNHDAMYWYRQDPGQGLRLIYYSQIVNDFQKGDIAEGYSVSREKKESFPLTVTSAQKNPTAFYLCASRLNTEAFFGQGTRLTVV.

The genes are TRBV5-5 and TRBJ1-2, with 12 positions matching TRBD1. The CDR3 length is 16 residues. The germline CDR1 and CDR2 sequences are SGHKS and YYEKEE (reference sequence). With V trimmed by 4 bases and J by 7 bases, 11 bases remained unmatched. As DNA, the CDR3 is TGTGCCAGCAGCCGGGAACCGGGACAGGGGGCCGGTGGCTACACCTTC. It specifies CASSREPGQGAGGYTF.

The rearrangement uses TRBV19 and TRBJ2-7, with a possible D match to TRBD1 (5 bases). With 7 bases removed from V and 1 base from J, the gap between germline ends came to 17 bases. The CDR3 has 15 residues. The germline gives CDR1 LNHDA, CDR2 SQIVND (reference sequence). The CDR3 reads CASTWGSDLSYEQYF. Here the CDR3 DNA reads TGTGCCAGTACCTGGGGCAGTGACCTTTCCTACGAGCAGTACTTC.